Given below is one TCR beta chain in context. Its antigen is currently unknown. This sample is drawn from a study of T cells after yellow fever vaccination. Germline V gene sequence: CDR1 KGHDR, CDR2 SFDVKD. The V end lost 2 bases, the J end lost 4 bases, and 17 bases lay between the germline ends. The CDR3 has 16 residues. A process of 5'RACE template switching, which added a universal primer site and UMIs, was used to make TCR cDNA. MiXCR was run by TCRdb on the 5' RACE reads, yielding one entry per CDR3 protein. The sample contains about 360,000 distinct CDR3 sequences, 6.2% of which appear only once. Study outcomes and limitations: Researchers report a weaker secondary response that nonetheless peaked faster, day 5 versus 15. Most clones from primary vaccination resurfaced after the booster (nearly 97% CD4, more than 75% CD8).

This chain connects TRBV24-1 to TRBJ2-7; TRBD1 might be the D (5 bases). This receptor was identified in a man aged 25-45 years who received the YFV17D yellow fever vaccine. The source was PBMCs, collected 5 days after the yellow fever booster vaccination. CDR3 region: CATSDSTARSRYEQYF. CDR3 nucleotide sequence: TGTGCCACCAGTGATTCGACAGCGCGCTCTAGGTACGAGCAGTACTTC.